This TCR beta chain emerged from a study of blood T cell repertoires in COVID-19. Background on the study: Italy, Spain and the United States were the sources of the convalescent and acute COVID-19 samples. Sample material is recorded as cDNA or gDNA derived from T cells, B-cell-depleted T cells, or PBMCs.

V lost 6 bases, J lost 1 base, and 8 bases stayed unmatched. Germline lookup yields CDR1 MDHEN and CDR2 SYDVKM. CDR3 size: 16 residues. How the authors handled the data: It was from reference gene primer amplification that nucleated cell counts were estimated. Method: immunoSEQ multiplex PCR; TCRdb's copy keeps in-frame clones and lacks some. V, J and clone size derive from that table, while D and trimming were established from the DNA sequence. Of about 150,000 clones in the sample, 80% to 90% were seen once. Sequenced input: peripheral blood. The source of this sequence is a woman aged 70-85 years with acute or convalescent COVID-19. This chain joins TRBV28 and TRBJ1-1, with 10 nucleotides matching TRBD1. The CDR3 DNA reads TGTGCCAGCAGGCCAAGGACAGGGGGGAGGAACACTGAAGCTTTCTTT. Amino acids: CASRPRTGGRNTEAFF.